The subject of this entry is one T cell receptor (beta chain). TCRdb's table, derived via immunoSEQ multiplex PCR, lists solely in-frame clones and lacks some. The sample carries approximately 220,000 clones, 83% recorded once. Trimming cost V 4 bases and J 8 bases; bases outside gene matches: 11. CDR1 and CDR2 from the germline V gene are SGHRS and YFSETQ. The CDR3 consists of 16 residues. The data originate from a study of blood T cell repertoires in COVID-19. Material for sequencing was PBMCs or T cells enriched from blood (not recorded which). This chain connects TRBV5-1 to TRBJ2-3, with 12 bases fitting TRBD2. The receptor was isolated from a woman aged 35 to 49 who had been exposed to COVID-19. CDR3 DNA: TGCGCCAGCAGCGTAGATCTAGCGGGGGGGCCGAGTACGCAGTATTTT. Translation: CASSVDLAGGPSTQYF.